Many counts were recorded for the clone carrying this TCR beta chain. The antigen is undetermined. The sample is drawn from a study of read filtering for tumor transcriptome and immune sequencing. Study-wide background: Revised staging placed fewer than ten patients in R-ISS I, approximately 16 in II, more than five in III. RNA-seq yielded only about 75 to 1,400 TCR reads, IR-seq about 3.5 to 11 million.

From 300 to 450 ng of RNA, a library with molecular barcoded alpha/delta and beta/gamma adaptors was made. One entry per CDR3 protein, called by TCRdb with MiXCR from the reads. The repertoire holds about 9,100 distinct CDR3 sequences, with about a sixth as singletons. The V gene lost 7 bases and the J gene lost 2 bases, with 20 bases spanning the gap. The germline V gene has CDR1 SQVTM and CDR2 ANQGSEA. This CDR3 is 15 amino acids long. General observations from the study: Compared with RNA-seq, IR-seq gave much higher clonotype depth and reliability. Single-read clonotypes: roughly 86% of IR-seq clonotypes (around 3.4% of reads), about 70% of RNA-seq clonotypes (under 50% of reads).

The V gene is TRBV29-1, the J gene TRBJ2-5; D unresolved. The clonotype comes from a donor over 35 with multiple myeloma. Sequenced: a population of CD138-negative cells sorted from bone marrow. The CDR3 spells CSEARIQLFQETQYF. CDR3 nucleotide sequence: TGCAGCGAGGCCCGGATCCAACTGTTTCAAGAGACCCAGTACTTC. The full variable domain, completed using reference TRBV29-1 and TRBJ2-5, is SAVISQKPSRDICQRGTSLTIQCQVDSQVTMMFWYRQQPGQSLTLIATANQGSEATYESGFVIDKFPISRPNLTFSTLTVSNMSPEDSSIYLCSEARIQLFQETQYFGPGTRLLVL.